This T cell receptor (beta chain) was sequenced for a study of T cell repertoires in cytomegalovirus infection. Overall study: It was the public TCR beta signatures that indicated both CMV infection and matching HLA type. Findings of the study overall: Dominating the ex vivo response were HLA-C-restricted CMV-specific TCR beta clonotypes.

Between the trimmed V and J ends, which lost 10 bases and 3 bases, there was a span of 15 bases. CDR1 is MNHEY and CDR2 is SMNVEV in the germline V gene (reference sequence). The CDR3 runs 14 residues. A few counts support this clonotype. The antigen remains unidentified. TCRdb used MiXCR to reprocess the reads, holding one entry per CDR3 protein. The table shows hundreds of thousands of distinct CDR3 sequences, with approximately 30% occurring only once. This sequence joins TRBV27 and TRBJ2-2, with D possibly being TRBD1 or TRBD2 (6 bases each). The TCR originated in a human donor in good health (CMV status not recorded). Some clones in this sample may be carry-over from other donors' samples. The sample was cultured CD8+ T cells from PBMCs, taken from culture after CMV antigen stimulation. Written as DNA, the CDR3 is TGTGCCACCCAATGGGGGGCGTACACCGGGGAGCTGTTTTTT. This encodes CATQWGAYTGELFF.